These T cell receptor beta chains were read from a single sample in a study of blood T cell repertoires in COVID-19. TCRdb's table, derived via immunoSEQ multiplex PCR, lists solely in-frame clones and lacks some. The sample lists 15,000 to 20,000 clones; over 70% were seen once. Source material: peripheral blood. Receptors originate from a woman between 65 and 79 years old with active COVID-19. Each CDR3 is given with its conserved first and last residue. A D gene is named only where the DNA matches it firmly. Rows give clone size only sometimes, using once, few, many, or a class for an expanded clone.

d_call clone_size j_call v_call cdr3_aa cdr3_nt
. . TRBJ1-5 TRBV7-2 CASSLEAGMGQPQHF TGTGCCAGCAGCTTAGAGGCAGGGATGGGGCAGCCCCAGCATTTT
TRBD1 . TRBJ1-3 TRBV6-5 CASSSGQRNTIYF TGTGCCAGCAGTTCGGGACAGAGAAACACCATATATTTT
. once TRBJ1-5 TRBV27 CASSTGGGRGNQPQHF TGTGCCAGCAGCACCGGGGGAGGGAGGGGCAATCAGCCCCAGCATTTT
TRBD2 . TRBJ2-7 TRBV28 CASRDYLPEQYF TGTGCCAGTCGGGACTACCTTCCCGAGCAGTACTTC
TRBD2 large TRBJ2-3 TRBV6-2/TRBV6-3 CASSFGLAGFSHTDTQYF TGTGCCAGCAGTTTTGGGCTAGCGGGGTTTTCCCACACAGATACGCAGTATTTT
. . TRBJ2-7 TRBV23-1 CASSLGGEQYF TGCGCCAGCAGTCTAGGCGGAGAGCAGTACTTC
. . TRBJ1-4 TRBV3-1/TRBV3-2 CASSQDRGLFF TGTGCCAGCAGCCAAGATAGGGGACTGTTTTTT
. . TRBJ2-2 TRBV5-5 CASSLRGFVGELFF TGTGCCAGCAGCTTGAGAGGGTTTGTCGGGGAGCTGTTTTTT
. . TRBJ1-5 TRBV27 CASSFGGNQPQHF TGTGCCAGCAGTTTTGGGGGGAATCAGCCCCAGCATTTT
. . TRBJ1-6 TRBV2 CASAGGFNSPLHF TGTGCCAGCGCCGGGGGGTTTAATTCACCCCTCCACTTT
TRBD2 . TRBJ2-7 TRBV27 CASSSGLAGVSEQYF TGTGCCAGCAGTTCCGGACTAGCGGGAGTCAGCGAGCAGTACTTC
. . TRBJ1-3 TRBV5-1 CASSFGNGGTIYF TGCGCCAGCAGCTTCGGGAACGGTGGCACCATATATTTT
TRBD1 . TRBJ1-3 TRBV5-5 CASSLAQGGASGNTIYF TGTGCCAGCAGCTTGGCCCAAGGGGGCGCATCTGGAAACACCATATATTTT
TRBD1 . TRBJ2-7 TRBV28 CAIRDRAENEQYF TGTGCCATCCGGGACAGGGCTGAGAACGAGCAGTACTTC
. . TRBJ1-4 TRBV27 CASRGRRNEKLFF TGTGCCAGCAGGGGCAGACGAAATGAAAAACTGTTTTTT
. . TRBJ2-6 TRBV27 CASSLGQGSPGANVLTF TGTGCCAGCAGTTTAGGGCAGGGTTCCCCTGGGGCCAACGTCCTGACTTTC
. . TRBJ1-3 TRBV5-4 CASSFSGFGNTIYF TGTGCCAGCAGCTTCTCCGGGTTCGGAAACACCATATATTTT
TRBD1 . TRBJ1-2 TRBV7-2 CASSFTGGDRQKYTF TGTGCCAGCAGCTTTACCGGAGGGGACAGACAAAAATACACCTTC
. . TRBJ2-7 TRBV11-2 CASGRFYEQYF TGTGCCAGCGGCAGATTCTACGAGCAGTACTTC
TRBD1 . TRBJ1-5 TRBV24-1 CATSGHRGTRQASLPQHF TGTGCCACCAGTGGCCACAGGGGGACAAGACAGGCCTCTCTGCCCCAGCATTTT
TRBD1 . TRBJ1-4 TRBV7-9 CASSRTGTTNEKLFF TGTGCCAGCAGCCGGACAGGGACAACTAATGAAAAACTGTTTTTT
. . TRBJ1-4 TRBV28 CASSQTPVEKLFF TGTGCCAGCAGTCAAACCCCGGTCGAAAAACTGTTTTTT
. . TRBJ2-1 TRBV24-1 CATSVGRITFNEQFF TGTGCCACCAGTGTGGGCAGGATCACTTTCAATGAGCAGTTCTTC
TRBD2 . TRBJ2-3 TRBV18 CASSLRTSGKSTDTQYF TGTGCCAGCTCACTCAGGACTAGCGGGAAGAGCACAGATACGCAGTATTTT
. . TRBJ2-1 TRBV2 CASSPRSSYNEQFF TGTGCCAGCAGTCCGAGGAGCTCCTACAATGAGCAGTTCTTC
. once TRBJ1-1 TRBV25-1 CASRRGNTEAFF TGTGCCAGCAGGCGCGGGAACACTGAAGCTTTCTTT
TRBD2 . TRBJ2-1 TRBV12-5 CASGFGGRVDEQFF TGTGCTAGTGGTTTCGGCGGGAGGGTGGATGAGCAGTTCTTC
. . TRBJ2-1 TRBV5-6 CASSLVYLNEQFF TGTGCCAGCAGCTTGGTCTATCTCAATGAGCAGTTCTTC
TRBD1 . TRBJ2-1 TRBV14 CASSQERPGTGGLGEQFF TGTGCCAGCAGTCAAGAAAGGCCCGGGACAGGGGGCCTTGGTGAGCAGTTCTTC
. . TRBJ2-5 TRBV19 CASRVGQTQYF TGTGCCAGTCGTGTGGGCCAGACCCAGTACTTC
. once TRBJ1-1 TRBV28 CASSLAGSLNTEAFF TGTGCCAGCAGTTTAGCAGGTTCATTGAACACTGAAGCTTTCTTT
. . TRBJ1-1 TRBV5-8 CASSFDRTNTEAFF TGTGCCAGCAGCTTTGACAGAACTAACACTGAAGCTTTCTTT
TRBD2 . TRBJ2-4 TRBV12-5 CASGLVQREGEDIQYF TGTGCTAGTGGTTTGGTACAGAGGGAGGGAGAGGACATTCAGTACTTC
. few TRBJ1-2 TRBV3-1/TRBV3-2 CASSQDRGGYTF TGTGCCAGCAGCCAAGACAGAGGCGGCTACACCTTC
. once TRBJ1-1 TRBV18 CASSLSGGLEITEAFF TGTGCCAGCTCACTCTCCGGGGGGCTCGAAATCACTGAAGCTTTCTTT
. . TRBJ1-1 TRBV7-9 CASSSGQTTEAFF TGTGCCAGCAGCTCAGGACAGACCACTGAAGCTTTCTTT
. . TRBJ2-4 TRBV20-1 CSASGRNIQYF TGCAGTGCTAGCGGGAGAAACATTCAGTACTTC
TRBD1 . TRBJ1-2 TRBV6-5 CASSYKGQVDYGYTF TGTGCCAGCAGTTATAAGGGACAGGTGGACTATGGCTACACCTTC
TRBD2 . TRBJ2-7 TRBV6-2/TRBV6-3 CASSTWTSSAPYEQYF TGTGCCAGCAGTACATGGACTAGCAGTGCCCCCTACGAGCAGTACTTC
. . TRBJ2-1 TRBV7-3 CASSLTRSGEQFF TGTGCCAGCAGCTTAACGAGGAGTGGTGAGCAGTTCTTC
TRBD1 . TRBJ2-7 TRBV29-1 CSGRTGGLGEQYF TGCAGCGGGCGGACAGGGGGCTTGGGCGAGCAGTACTTC
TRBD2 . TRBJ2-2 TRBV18 CASSPIGLAGHRELFF TGTGCCAGCTCACCGATAGGGCTAGCGGGCCACCGGGAGCTGTTTTTT
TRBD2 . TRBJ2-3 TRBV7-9 CASSLKLAGDTQYF TGTGCCAGCAGCTTAAAGCTAGCGGGAGATACGCAGTATTTT
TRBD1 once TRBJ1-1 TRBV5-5 CASSRSGGTEAFF TGTGCCAGCAGCCGCTCAGGGGGCACTGAAGCTTTCTTT
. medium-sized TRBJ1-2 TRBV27 CASKVRQASYGYTF TGTGCCAGCAAAGTTAGACAGGCGTCCTATGGCTACACCTTC
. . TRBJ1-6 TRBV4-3 CASSQDFPEEGRSPLHF TGCGCCAGCAGCCAAGATTTTCCCGAAGAGGGTCGGTCACCCCTCCACTTT
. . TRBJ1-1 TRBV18 CASSPRGNEAFF TGTGCCAGCTCACCAAGGGGGAATGAAGCTTTCTTT
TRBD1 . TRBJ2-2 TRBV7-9 CASSPGTGNTGELFF TGTGCCAGCAGCCCCGGGACAGGCAACACCGGGGAGCTGTTTTTT
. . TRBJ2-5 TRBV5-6 CASSLGSLRGETQYF TGTGCCAGCAGCTTGGGTTCGCTTAGAGGAGAGACCCAGTACTTC
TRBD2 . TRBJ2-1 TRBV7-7 CASLYEAPTSGRALYNEQFF TGTGCTAGCCTATACGAGGCCCCGACTAGCGGGAGGGCCCTCTACAATGAGCAGTTCTTC
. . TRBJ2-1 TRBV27 CASSFTGSSYNEQFF TGTGCCAGCAGTTTTACCGGGAGCTCCTACAATGAGCAGTTCTTC
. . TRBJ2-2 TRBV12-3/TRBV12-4 CASRTGAGELFF TGTGCCAGCAGGACAGGCGCCGGGGAGCTGTTTTTT
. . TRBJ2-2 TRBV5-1 CASEAFREPRTGELFF TGCGCCAGCGAAGCCTTTCGGGAGCCACGGACCGGGGAGCTGTTTTTT
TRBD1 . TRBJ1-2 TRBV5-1 CASSLVGQGDGYTF TGCGCCAGCAGCTTGGTGGGACAGGGCGATGGCTACACCTTC